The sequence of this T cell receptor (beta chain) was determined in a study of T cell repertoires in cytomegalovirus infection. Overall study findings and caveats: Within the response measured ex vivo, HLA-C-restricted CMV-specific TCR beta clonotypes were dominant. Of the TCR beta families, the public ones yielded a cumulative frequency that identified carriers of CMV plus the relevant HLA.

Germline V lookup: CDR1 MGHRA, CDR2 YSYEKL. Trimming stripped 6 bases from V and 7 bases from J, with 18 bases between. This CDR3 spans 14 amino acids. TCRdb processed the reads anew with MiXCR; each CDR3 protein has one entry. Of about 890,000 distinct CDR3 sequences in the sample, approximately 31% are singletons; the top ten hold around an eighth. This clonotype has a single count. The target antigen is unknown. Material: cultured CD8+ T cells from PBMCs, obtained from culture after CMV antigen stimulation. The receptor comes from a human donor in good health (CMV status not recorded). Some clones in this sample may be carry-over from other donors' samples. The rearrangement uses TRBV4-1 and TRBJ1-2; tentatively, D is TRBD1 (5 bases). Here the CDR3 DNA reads TGCGCCAGCAGTCGCCCGGGGCTAGAGGGTGGCTACACCTTC. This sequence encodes CASSRPGLEGGYTF.